This paragraph reports one TCR beta chain. The V and J ends lost 4 bases and 7 bases respectively, with 19 bases between them. This CDR3 is built from 15 residues. CDR1 and CDR2 (germline): PRHDT, FYEKMQ (reference sequence). The data originate from a study of cytotoxic CD8 clonotypes in ibrutinib-treated CLL. The data were produced by immunoSEQ multiplex PCR, yet TCRdb's version contains in-frame clones alone and is incomplete. The data show about 160,000 clones, with approximately 80% seen just once and roughly 2% held by the top ten. Sequences were derived from PBMCs, sampled after 12 months of ibrutinib treatment. This receptor was identified in a human donor with chronic lymphocytic leukemia. The J gene is TRBJ1-1, the V gene TRBV13; no clear D. The CDR3 loop is CASSSNTIGPREAFF. CDR3 nucleotide sequence: TGTGCCAGCAGCTCAAACACCATAGGGCCCCGTGAAGCTTTCTTT.